This T cell receptor beta chain was captured in a study of shared clonotypes between healthy human individuals. For the study at large: Used for every donor were three CD4 naive, three CD4 memory, two CD8 naive and one CD8 memory plate.

Clones were sequenced by immunoSEQ multiplex PCR, and TCRdb holds only the in-frame ones, with some missing. The sample carries millions of clones, about 92% recorded once. Whole-study findings and limits: The study found approximately 5% of naive CD4 clonotypes shared across a few donors. An expected dependence of interdonor clonotype sharing on sequencing depth was noted.

On this clone itself: Its antigen is still unknown.

Trimming removed 4 bases from V and 7 bases from J, with 13 bases in between. CDR3 length equals 13 residues. CDR1 is SGHTA, CDR2 FQGTGA, per germline. The sequence was collected from a man between 18 and 35 years old in good health. Sequenced: naive CD4+ T cells sorted from blood. The subset denotes: CD45RA+ positively selected. The V call is TRBV7-3, the J call TRBJ1-1; weak D call: TRBD1 (5 bases). The chain's CDR3 is CASSSGLTDEAFF. CDR3 in DNA: TGTGCCAGCAGCTCAGGGTTGACGGATGAAGCTTTCTTT.